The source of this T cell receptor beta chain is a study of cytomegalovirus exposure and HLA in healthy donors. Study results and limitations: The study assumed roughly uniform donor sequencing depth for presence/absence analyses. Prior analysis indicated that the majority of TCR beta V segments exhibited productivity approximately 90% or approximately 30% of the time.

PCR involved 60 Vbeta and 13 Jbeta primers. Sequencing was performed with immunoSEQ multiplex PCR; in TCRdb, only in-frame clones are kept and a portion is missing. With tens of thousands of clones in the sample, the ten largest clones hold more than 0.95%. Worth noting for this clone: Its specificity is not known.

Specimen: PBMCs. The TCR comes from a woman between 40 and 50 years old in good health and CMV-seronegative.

CDR3 bases: TGTGCCAGTAGTAACAGAAGGGGTCCCGACACTGAAGCTTTCTTT. It specifies CASSNRRGPDTEAFF. The V and J genes are TRBV19 and TRBJ1-1, with TRBD1 as a possible D gene (5 bases). Trimming removed 4 bases at V and 3 bases at J, with 15 bases between. Germline CDR1 is LNHDA and CDR2 is SQIVND (reference sequence). The CDR3 length is 15 residues. Combining the CDR3 with reference TRBV19 and TRBJ1-1 gives the whole variable domain DGGITQSPKYLFRKEGQNVTLSCEQNLNHDAMYWYRQDPGQGLRLIYYSQIVNDFQKGDIAEGYSVSREKKESFPLTVTSAQKNPTAFYLCASSNRRGPDTEAFFGQGTRLTVV.